Sequencing of this T cell receptor beta chain was carried out in a study of blood T cell repertoires in COVID-19. About the study: Both acute and convalescent COVID-19 samples were obtained from the United States, Italy and Spain. PBMCs, B-cell-depleted T cells, or T cells provided the cDNA or gDNA that made up the material.

The germline V gene encodes CDR1 MNHNS and CDR2 SASEGT. After removal of 2 bases from V and 4 bases from J, the junction contained 11 bases not matched to a gene. The CDR3 covers 17 residues. TCRdb's copy holds only in-frame clones and misses some; the assay was immunoSEQ multiplex PCR. This table holds 250,000 to 400,000 clones, roughly 90% found once. The sequence was collected from a woman aged 25 to 39 with COVID-19, enrolled during active disease. The sequenced sample consisted of peripheral blood. The chain employs TRBV6-1 and TRBJ2-3, with 8 bases lining up with TRBD2. CDR3 in DNA: TGTGCCAGCAGTGAATCCGGACGAGCGGGAGTCCCAGATACGCAGTATTTT. Amino acid sequence: CASSESGRAGVPDTQYF.